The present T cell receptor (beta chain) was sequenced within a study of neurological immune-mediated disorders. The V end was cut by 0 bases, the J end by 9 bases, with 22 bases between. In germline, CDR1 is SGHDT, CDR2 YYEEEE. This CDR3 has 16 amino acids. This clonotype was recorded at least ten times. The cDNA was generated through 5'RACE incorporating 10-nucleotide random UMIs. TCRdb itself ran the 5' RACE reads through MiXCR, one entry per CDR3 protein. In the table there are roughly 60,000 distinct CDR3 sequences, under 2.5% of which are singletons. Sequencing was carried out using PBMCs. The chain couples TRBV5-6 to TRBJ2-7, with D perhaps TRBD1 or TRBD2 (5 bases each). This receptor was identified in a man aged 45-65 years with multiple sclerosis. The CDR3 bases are TGTGCCAGCAGCTTGGGGGGGTTTCGGACTTCCCTAGGGCAGTACTTC. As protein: CASSLGGFRTSLGQYF.